The 20 T cell receptor beta chains below all came from one sample that was sequenced in a study of CD8+CD57+ T cells in acquired aplastic anemia. Using genomic DNA as the template, TCR beta VDJ and CDR3 profiling was carried out. TCRdb re-called the reads with MiXCR, one entry per CDR3 protein. The sample carries over 150,000 distinct CDR3 sequences, 50% to 65% recorded once. Individuals selected for sequencing had exhibited CD8+CD57+ cell expansion on flow cytometry. Material for sequencing was sorted CD4+, CD8+, or CD8+CD57+ T cells (not recorded which) from PBMCs. The receptor source for this set is a human donor with aplastic anemia.

This clonotype was seen many times. V gene TRBV11-3 combines with J gene TRBJ2-1; D remains unclear. Trimming removed 1 base at V and 7 bases at J, with 8 bases between. The germline CDR1 and CDR2 sequences are SGHNT and YENEEA. This CDR3 comprises 13 residues. This CDR3 is CASSLGAANEQFF. CDR3 sequence (DNA): TGTGCCAGCAGCTTAGGGGCAGCTAATGAGCAGTTCTTC.

This clonotype was counted many times. The V call is TRBV24-1, the J call TRBJ2-5; TRBD2 matches at 12 bases. Germline trimming cut 5 bases from V and 3 bases from J; bases unmatched to any gene: 6. There are 16 residues in the CDR3. Germline lookup yields CDR1 KGHDR and CDR2 SFDVKD. The CDR3 bases are TGTGCCACCAGTGGCGCTAGCGGGGGGGATGAAGAGACCCAGTACTTC. It yields the protein CATSGASGGDEETQYF.

With respect to this clonotype: An end of the junction does not agree with germline; a read error may underlie this. The chain has TRBV7-9 and TRBJ1-6, with TRBD1 as a possible D gene (5 bases). Germline V gene sequence: CDR1 SEHNR, CDR2 FQNEAQ (reference sequence). The CDR3 is 13 amino acids. The CDR3 reads CAGTRSYNSPLHF. The CDR3 nucleotides read TGTGCCGGGACTCGCTCCTATAATTCCCCCCTCCACTTT.

The CDR3 DNA sequence: TGTGCCAGCAGCCATACTAGCGGGGGGGCGATGCAGTTCTTC. Protein: CASSHTSGGAMQFF. The J gene is TRBJ2-1, the V gene TRBV12-3 or TRBV12-4; 13 nucleotides align to TRBD2. The CDR3 spans 14 residues. The ends lost 6 bases at V and 12 bases at J; junction bases unmatched: 8.

This clonotype was found many times. V usage is TRBV9 and J usage is TRBJ2-2; D is ambiguous. This CDR3 contains 16 residues. The V gene lost 4 bases and the J gene lost 3 bases, with 16 bases spanning the gap. Germline V lookup: CDR1 SGDLS, CDR2 YYNGEE. The CDR3 DNA follows: TGTGCCAGCAGCCCGCGAGGCACAATTCACACCGGGGAGCTGTTTTTT. Amino acids: CASSPRGTIHTGELFF.

In its sample, this clonotype was seen many times. The chain employs TRBV2 and TRBJ2-3; 8 bases agree with TRBD2. Trimming removed 3 bases from V and 2 bases from J; junction bases left unmatched: 7. Per germline, CDR1 SNHLY and CDR2 FYNNEI. This CDR3 has 16 residues. CDR3 residues: CASSDNAGGDTDTQYF. In nucleotides, the CDR3 is TGTGCCAGCAGTGATAATGCGGGGGGAGACACAGATACGCAGTATTTT.

The CDR3 region has the DNA TGCAGCGTTGGTCTCCAGACTCCCGGCGAGCAGTACTTC. Its protein is CSVGLQTPGEQYF. The rearrangement uses TRBV29-1 and TRBJ2-7; D is undetermined. The CDR3 is 13 residues long. V shed 4 bases and J shed 6 bases, with 16 bases lying between them. Germline V gene lookup returns CDR1 SQVTM and CDR2 ANQGSEA.

The chain is built from TRBV20-1 and TRBJ2-3; weak D call: TRBD2 (7 bases). V gave up 3 bases and J gave up 1 base, with 11 bases separating them. Per germline, CDR1 DFQATT and CDR2 SNEGSKA (reference sequence). CDR3 length: 14 amino acids. CDR3 region: CSARGRGGTDTQYF. DNA of the CDR3: TGCAGTGCTAGGGGGAGGGGGGGCACAGATACGCAGTATTTT.

This clonotype was counted many times. The rearrangement links TRBV5-4 to TRBJ2-7; D possibly corresponds to TRBD2 (6 bases). This CDR3 comprises 16 residues. The ends were cut back, 4 bases at V and 5 bases at J, with 22 bases in the middle. CDR1 and CDR2 from the germline V gene are SGHNT and YYREEE (reference sequence). CDR3 loop: CASSRDSSPLRDEQYF. CDR3 coding DNA: TGTGCCAGCAGCCGGGACTCGTCCCCTCTACGCGACGAGCAGTACTTC.

The chain carries TRBV5-1 and TRBJ2-1, with 10 bases that match TRBD1. V was pared by 0 bases and J by 6 bases, with 3 bases of the junction left unmatched. The CDR3 totals 15 residues. The germline CDR1 and CDR2 sequences are SGHRS and YFSETQ. DNA for the CDR3: TGCGCCAGCAGCTTGGGGGGACAGGGGATCAATGAGCAGTTCTTC. This codes for CASSLGGQGINEQFF.

The chain has TRBV2 and TRBJ2-2, with 9 bases aligning to TRBD1. This CDR3 spans 15 amino acids. The J segment lost 3 bases and the V segment lost 6 bases, leaving 5 bases of the junction unmatched. Looked up from germline, CDR1 is SNHLY and CDR2 is FYNNEI. This CDR3 is CASRGQGGDTGELFF. As DNA, the CDR3 is TGTGCCAGCAGGGGACAGGGAGGCGACACCGGGGAGCTGTTTTTT.

The V gene is TRBV20-1, the J gene TRBJ2-7; D call uncertain. The germline CDR1 and CDR2 sequences are DFQATT and SNEGSKA (reference sequence). The V gene lost 0 bases and the J gene lost 2 bases, with 8 bases spanning the gap. The CDR3 is 13 residues long. The CDR3 region has the DNA TGCAGTGCTAGAGACCCCAGTACCTACGAGCAGTACTTC. Protein product: CSARDPSTYEQYF.

The table lists this clonotype with many counts. The chain has TRBV7-6 and TRBJ2-7; no clear D. CDR1 and CDR2 from the germline V gene are SGHVS and FNYEAQ. V lost 1 base, J lost 6 bases, and 13 bases lay in between. The CDR3 spans 14 residues. Written as DNA, the CDR3 is TGTGCCAGCAGCTTAGAGGGTGAAGGTACCGAGCAGTACTTC. It translates to CASSLEGEGTEQYF.

This clonotype was detected once. The germline gene is not matched at one end of the junction; a read error may be the cause. The chain employs TRBV4-1 and TRBJ2-5; TRBD2 agrees at 9 bases. CDR1 is MGHRA and CDR2 is YSYEKL in the germline V gene. The CDR3 totals 17 residues. The CDR3 sequence is CAGSQVVAAGGQETQYF. Here the CDR3 DNA reads TGCGCCGGCAGCCAGGTTGTGGCAGCGGGGGGACAAGAGACCCAGTACTTC.

The V gene is TRBV7-2, the J gene TRBJ2-3; 7 bases match TRBD1. This CDR3 contains 17 residues. With V trimmed by 4 bases and J by 2 bases, 12 bases remained unmatched. Looked up from germline, CDR1 is SGHTA and CDR2 is FQGNSA. DNA for the CDR3: TGTGCCAGCAGCTGGGTTGGAGGACAGGACACCACAGATACGCAGTATTTT. It yields the protein CASSWVGGQDTTDTQYF.

Remarks on this clonotype: Sequence at one end of the junction differs from germline and may be a read error. The CDR3 bases are TGTGCCATCAGCCCCTCTACAGGGTCCTACGAGCAGTACTTC. Its translation is CAISPSTGSYEQYF. The rearrangement uses TRBV7-6 and TRBJ2-7, with a possible D match to TRBD1 (6 bases). Germline-derived CDR1 and CDR2 are SGHVS and FNYEAQ. This CDR3 has 14 residues.

The chain carries TRBV2 and TRBJ2-7, with a tentative D call TRBD2 (7 bases). This CDR3 spans 14 amino acids. Germline V gives CDR1 SNHLY, CDR2 FYNNEI. V was pared by 5 bases and J by 1 base, with 12 bases between. CDR3 sequence (DNA): TGTGCCAGCAGTTTAGGGGGGGGTTCCTACGAGCAGTACTTC. This gives the protein CASSLGGGSYEQYF.

This chain uses TRBV7-8 with TRBJ2-3; a weak D match, TRBD1 (6 bases). The CDR3 is made up of 15 amino acids. The V end lost 6 bases, the J end lost 0 bases, and 13 bases lay between the germline ends. Germline CDR1 is SGHVS and CDR2 is FQNEAQ. The CDR3 sequence: CASRRTALSTDTQYF. CDR3 sequence (DNA): TGTGCCAGCAGGAGGACAGCCCTGAGCACAGATACGCAGTATTTT.

This rearrangement joins TRBV7-3 to TRBJ1-2, with a tentative D call TRBD1 (6 bases). The CDR3 is 13 residues long. The germline V gene has CDR1 SGHTA and CDR2 FQGTGA. V was shortened by 4 bases and J by 6 bases, with 12 bases between the two germline ends. The chain's CDR3 is CASSSQGFDGYTF. CDR3 coding DNA: TGTGCCAGCAGCTCACAGGGTTTCGATGGCTACACCTTC.

This clonotype came up many times. The gene calls are TRBV4-1 and TRBJ2-1; 9 positions agree with TRBD2. The CDR3 runs 15 residues. Germline V gene sequence: CDR1 MGHRA, CDR2 YSYEKL. Germline trimming cut 3 bases from V and 9 bases from J; bases unmatched to any gene: 9. CDR3 sequence (DNA): TGCGCCAGCAGCCAGGAACCGGGACTAGCAGTTGAGCAGTTCTTC. As protein: CASSQEPGLAVEQFF.